Below are 10 T cell receptor beta chains sequenced from a single sample in a study of post-analysis software for immune sequencing data. General study findings and limits: Five or six TRBV segments were more frequent in patients than controls; TRBV5-6, TRBV5-1 and TRBV20-1 belonged to this group.

The TCR beta cDNA libraries contained unique molecular identifiers. TCRdb recomputed calls from the PCR reads with MiXCR, one row per CDR3 protein. The sample lists fewer than 850,000 distinct CDR3 sequences; 30% were seen once. Their specific antigens are unknown. Sequencing was performed on blood. The receptors originated from a girl aged 10 to 17 with multiple sclerosis.

The chain recombines TRBV12-3 or TRBV12-4 with TRBJ2-3; D gene unclear. V was pared by 4 bases and J by 5 bases, with 13 bases between. The CDR3 runs to 14 residues. The CDR3 coding sequence is TGTGCCAGCAGTTCCTCTCTTACCGGAGATACGCAGTATTTT. It specifies CASSSSLTGDTQYF.

The chain uses TRBV12-3 or TRBV12-4 and TRBJ2-3; D ambiguous. The CDR3 is 12 residues long. The V end was cut by 6 bases, the J end by 11 bases, with 15 bases between. CDR3 region: CASRSGSDVQYF. CDR3 coding DNA: TGTGCCAGCAGATCCGGCTCAGATGTGCAGTATTTT.

This clonotype came up a few times. The rearrangement joins TRBV6-1 to TRBJ2-7, with 11 bases aligning to TRBD2. This CDR3 has 21 residues. Germline CDR1 reads MNHNS; CDR2 reads SASEGT. Trimming at V came to 7 bases and at J to 0 bases, leaving 23 bases not matched to a gene. In DNA form, the CDR3 reads TGTGCCAGCACACACGGAGGGAGGGATTACCTAGCGGGAGGCCTCTCCTACGAGCAGTACTTC. Its protein is CASTHGGRDYLAGGLSYEQYF.

This clonotype appeared a few times. The V gene is TRBV20-1, the J gene TRBJ2-3; D unclear. With 2 bases removed from V and 1 base from J, the gap between germline ends came to 7 bases. The germline V gene encodes CDR1 DFQATT and CDR2 SNEGSKA (reference sequence). The CDR3 has 13 amino acids. The CDR3 region is CSARRLGTDTQYF. CDR3 nucleotides: TGCAGTGCTAGAAGACTGGGCACAGATACGCAGTATTTT.

This clonotype was counted only a few times. J is TRBJ2-4 and V is TRBV5-1; D is perhaps TRBD1 or TRBD2 (5 bases each). The CDR3 runs to 13 residues. Trimming took off 3 bases at V and 5 bases at J, with 9 bases between the two ends. Germline-derived CDR1 and CDR2 are SGHRS and YFSETQ. The DNA for the CDR3 is TGCGCCAGCAGCTCCCGGGGCCAAAACATTCAGTACTTC. Translation: CASSSRGQNIQYF.

This clonotype was observed a handful of times. The V and J genes are TRBV20-1 and TRBJ2-1; D not resolved. Germline CDR1 is DFQATT and CDR2 is SNEGSKA (reference sequence). V was pared by 5 bases and J by 6 bases, with 14 bases between. The CDR3 sequence is 13 residues long. DNA for the CDR3: TGCAGTGCTCAGAATCTCTGGACCAATGAGCAGTTCTTC. Residues: CSAQNLWTNEQFF.

V usage is TRBV9 and J usage is TRBJ1-2; TRBD1 might be the D (6 bases). Germline V CDR1 and CDR2: SGDLS, YYNGEE. The CDR3 is made up of 11 amino acids. V shed 7 bases and J shed 6 bases, with 10 bases lying between them. The CDR3 DNA follows: TGTGCCAGCGGTCACAGGGATGGCTACACCTTC. Residues: CASGHRDGYTF.

The CDR3 loop reads CASSLEGQGAGGYTF. CDR3 in DNA: TGCGCCAGCAGCTTGGAAGGACAGGGAGCTGGTGGCTACACCTTC. The chain uses TRBV5-1 and TRBJ1-2; TRBD1 matches 8 bases. The CDR3 consists of 15 residues. Germline V gene data show CDR1 as SGHRS and CDR2 as YFSETQ. V shed 0 bases, J shed 7 bases, and the junction held 8 bases outside the gene matches.

This clonotype turned up a few times. The chain recombines TRBV11-3 with TRBJ2-1, with 7 bases identical to TRBD2. The length of the CDR3 is 14 residues. The germline CDR1 and CDR2 sequences are SGHNT and YENEEA. Germline trimming cut 5 bases from V and 3 bases from J; bases unmatched to any gene: 4. The CDR3 DNA is TGTGCCAGCAGCGTTAGCGGGTTCTACAATGAGCAGTTCTTC. Its translation: CASSVSGFYNEQFF.

V is TRBV14 and J is TRBJ1-1; D not certain. The CDR3 consists of 14 residues. Germline assignment: CDR1 SGHDN and CDR2 FVKESK. V lost 0 bases to trimming and J lost 2 bases, with 7 bases between them. The CDR3 coding sequence is TGTGCCAGCAGCCAAGAGTTACCCAACACTGAAGCTTTCTTT. It yields the protein CASSQELPNTEAFF.